The sequence of this T cell receptor (beta chain) was determined in a study of cytomegalovirus exposure and HLA in healthy donors. Study results and caveats: Sequencing likely generated an artifact that appeared as a cluster of highly shared sequence variants. Reports indicate that TCR beta sequences accurately predicted the HLA-A and HLA-B alleles of most subjects. In a later analysis, DRB1 alleles had the most associated TCRs; HLA-C alleles the fewest. Specific recognition of CMV antigens was confirmed in vitro for a few chains (all CMV-associated).

A multiplex PCR was run with 60 Vbeta primers and 13 Jbeta primers. Data came from immunoSEQ multiplex PCR; TCRdb stores just in-frame clones and leaves some out. The repertoire holds approximately 50,000 clones, 50% to 70% seen once, with approximately 12% in the top ten. This clone was counted between two and nine times. Its antigen remains unidentified. A junction end diverges from the germline sequence, so it may reflect a read error. Per germline, CDR1 SEHNR and CDR2 FQNEAQ (reference sequence). The CDR3 runs 18 residues. The source is a human donor in good health. This chain joins TRBV7-9 and TRBJ1-6; 9 nucleotides agree with TRBD1. Sequenced sample: PBMCs. The CDR3 nucleotides read TGTTCCAGCAGTCCTCATACCCGTTCAGGGACAGGGTATTCACCCCTCCACTTT. It codes for CSSSPHTRSGTGYSPLHF.